These 11 T cell receptor beta chains share one sample of origin, sequenced in a study of cytotoxic CD8 clonotypes in ibrutinib-treated CLL. The assay was immunoSEQ multiplex PCR, and TCRdb's table has in-frame clones only and misses some. The sample has about 140,000 clones, approximately 77% seen once. The specimen comprised PBMCs, sampled after 12 months of ibrutinib treatment. These receptors all stem from a human donor with chronic lymphocytic leukemia.

J is TRBJ2-7 and V is TRBV11-2; TRBD1 agrees at 11 bases. The CDR3 contains 15 residues. V dropped 5 bases and J dropped 4; count of bases not matched to a gene: 7. CDR1 and CDR2 (germline): SGHAT, FQNNGV. The CDR3 loop is CASSARGTGGYEQYF. In DNA, the CDR3 is TGTGCCAGCAGCGCGCGCGGGACAGGGGGTTACGAGCAGTACTTC.

This clone was observed once. The V and J genes are TRBV5-6 and TRBJ2-7; maybe TRBD2 (5 bases). Per germline, CDR1 SGHDT and CDR2 YYEEEE. Trimming took off 2 bases at V and 2 bases at J, with 8 bases between the two ends. The CDR3 length is 13 residues. CDR3 protein: CASSFGSPYEQYF. CDR3 coding DNA: TGTGCCAGCAGCTTTGGGAGCCCCTACGAGCAGTACTTC.

The V gene is TRBV7-9, the J gene TRBJ2-7; 10 positions agree with TRBD1. The germline CDR1 and CDR2 sequences are SEHNR and FQNEAQ (reference sequence). The ends lost 4 bases at V and 6 bases at J; junction bases unmatched: 6. The CDR3 spans 14 residues. The CDR3 DNA is TGTGCCAGCAGCTGGATGGACAGGGGGACCGAGCAGTACTTC. This sequence encodes CASSWMDRGTEQYF. The full variable domain, with the rest looked up from reference TRBV7-9 and TRBJ2-7, is DTGVSQNPRHKITKRGQNVTFRCDPISEHNRLYWYRQTLGQGPEFLTYFQNEAQLEKSRLLSDRFSAERPKGSFSTLEIQRTEQGDSAMYLCASSWMDRGTEQYFGPGTRLTVT.

The chain uses TRBV6-1 and TRBJ2-2; TRBD2 aligns across 9 bases. The J segment lost 4 bases and the V segment lost 2 bases, leaving 2 bases of the junction unmatched. This CDR3 is built from 15 residues. Germline assignment: CDR1 MNHNS and CDR2 SASEGT. The CDR3 here is CASSELAGSTGELFF. The CDR3 region has the DNA TGTGCCAGCAGTGAACTAGCGGGGTCCACCGGGGAGCTGTTTTTT.

The CDR3 DNA is TGTGCCTGTCACGGGGGGAACTACGAGCAGTACTTC. It encodes CACHGGNYEQYF. The chain joins TRBV6-1 to TRBJ2-7; 7 bases fit TRBD2. Germline V gene data show CDR1 as MNHNS and CDR2 as SASEGT. V gave up 11 bases and J gave up 3 bases; unmatched junction bases: 7. This CDR3 spans 12 amino acids.

This chain uses TRBV6-5 with TRBJ2-3, with D maybe TRBD2 (6 bases). This CDR3 region has 12 residues. Germline values: CDR1 MNHEY, CDR2 SVGAGI. Trimming stripped 8 bases from V and 4 bases from J, with 10 bases between. The CDR3 DNA reads TGTGCCAGCTCGGAGGGCTCAGATACGCAGTATTTT. Residues: CASSEGSDTQYF.

V gene TRBV5-4 combines with J gene TRBJ1-6; tentatively, D is TRBD1 (6 bases). This CDR3 contains 16 residues. Looked up from germline, CDR1 is SGHNT and CDR2 is YYREEE (reference sequence). Trimming took 3 bases from V and 10 from J, leaving 20 bases between them. The CDR3 nucleotides are TGTGCCAGCAGCTGGGCGGAACAGGGAAAGGGCTCACCCCTCCACTTT. This translates into CASSWAEQGKGSPLHF.

This chain joins TRBV4-1 and TRBJ1-1; D gene uncertain. V lost 1 base to trimming and J lost 4 bases, with 7 bases between them. CDR1 MGHRA and CDR2 YSYEKL come from the germline V gene. This CDR3 is built from 13 residues. Here the CDR3 reads CASSQGSVTEAFF. CDR3 bases: TGCGCCAGCAGCCAAGGGTCCGTCACTGAAGCTTTCTTT.

This clone was seen once. The chain is built from TRBV27 and TRBJ2-7, with D possibly being TRBD1 (5 bases). The V gene's germline CDR1 is MNHEY and CDR2 SMNVEV (reference sequence). The CDR3 is 13 residues long. V dropped 5 bases and J dropped 4 bases, with 12 bases sitting between them. DNA of the CDR3: TGTGCCAGCAGTCCCCGTCCAGGGTACGAGCAGTACTTC. Translation: CASSPRPGYEQYF.

The sample holds one count of this clone. This chain links TRBV27 with TRBJ1-5; 8 nucleotides align to TRBD1. The CDR3 totals 17 residues. The J segment lost 0 bases and the V segment lost 8 bases, leaving 12 bases of the junction unmatched. Germline V gene data show CDR1 as MNHEY and CDR2 as SMNVEV (reference sequence). The CDR3 spells CASRGNRGEDSNQPQHF. The DNA for the CDR3 is TGTGCCAGCCGGGGTAACAGGGGGGAAGATAGCAATCAGCCCCAGCATTTT.

This clone appeared a single time. This chain links TRBV2 with TRBJ1-2; no reliable D call. The CDR3 is 10 residues long. Germline V gives CDR1 SNHLY, CDR2 FYNNEI. V shed 2 bases and J shed 7 bases, with 2 bases lying between them. CDR3 in amino acids: CASSEFGYTF. The CDR3 nucleotides are TGTGCCAGCAGTGAATTTGGCTACACCTTC.